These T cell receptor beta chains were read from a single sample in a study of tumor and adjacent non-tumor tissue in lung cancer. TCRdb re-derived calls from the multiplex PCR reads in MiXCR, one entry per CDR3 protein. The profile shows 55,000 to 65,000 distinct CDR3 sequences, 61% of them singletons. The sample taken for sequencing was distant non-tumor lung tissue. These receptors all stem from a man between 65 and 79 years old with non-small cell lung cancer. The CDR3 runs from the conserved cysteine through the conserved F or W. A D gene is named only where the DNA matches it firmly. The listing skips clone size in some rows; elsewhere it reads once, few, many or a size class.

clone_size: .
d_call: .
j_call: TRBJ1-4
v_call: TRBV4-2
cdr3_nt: TGTGCCAGCAGCCGTCCGGGAGTAGCGTTTACGGGTGGTGAAAAACTGTTTTTT
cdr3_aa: CASSRPGVAFTGGEKLFF

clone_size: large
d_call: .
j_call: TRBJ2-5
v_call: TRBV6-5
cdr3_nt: TGTGCCAGCCGCAGGGGCACAAAGGAGACCCAGTACTTC
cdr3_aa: CASRRGTKETQYF

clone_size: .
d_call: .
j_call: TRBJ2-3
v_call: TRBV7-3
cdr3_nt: TGTGCCAGCAGCCCATACACGACAGATACGCAGTATTTT
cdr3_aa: CASSPYTTDTQYF

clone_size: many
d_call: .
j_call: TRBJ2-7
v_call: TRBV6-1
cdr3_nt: TGTGCCGGCAGTGTTGACAGGTCGTACGAGCAGTACTTC
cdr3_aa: CAGSVDRSYEQYF

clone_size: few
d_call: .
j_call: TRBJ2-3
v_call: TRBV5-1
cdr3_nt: TGCGCCAGCAGCCCTAGCCGCGATACAGATACGCAGTATTTT
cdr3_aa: CASSPSRDTDTQYF

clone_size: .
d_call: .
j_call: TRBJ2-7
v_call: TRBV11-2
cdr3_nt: TGTGCCAGCAGCTTAGGAGATAGAAACAACGAGCATTACTTC
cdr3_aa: CASSLGDRNNEHYF

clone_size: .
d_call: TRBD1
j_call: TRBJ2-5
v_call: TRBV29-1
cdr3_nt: TGCGGCGTTGAAGGGGACAGGGGACGCGGGGAGACTCAGTACTTC
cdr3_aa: CGVEGDRGRGETQYF

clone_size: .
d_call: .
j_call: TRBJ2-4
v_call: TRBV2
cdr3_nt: TGTGCCAGCAGAGTAGAGACCAGGGTAGCCAAAAACATTCAGTACTTC
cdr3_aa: CASRVETRVAKNIQYF

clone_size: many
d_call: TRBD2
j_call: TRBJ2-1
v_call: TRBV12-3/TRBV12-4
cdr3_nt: TGTGCCAGCAGTTTCCTTCGGCCGGGACTAGCGGTCTCATCGGCCTACAATGAGCAGTTCTTC
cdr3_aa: CASSFLRPGLAVSSAYNEQFF

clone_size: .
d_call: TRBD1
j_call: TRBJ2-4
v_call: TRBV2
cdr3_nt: TGTGCCAGCACCGATAAACCGGGACAGGCTAAAAACATTCAGCACTTC
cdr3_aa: CASTDKPGQAKNIQHF

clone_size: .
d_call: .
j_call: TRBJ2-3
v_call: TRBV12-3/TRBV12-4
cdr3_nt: TGTGCCAGCAGTACGAGGTTCAATCAGTCCCAGTATTTT
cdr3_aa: CASSTRFNQSQYF

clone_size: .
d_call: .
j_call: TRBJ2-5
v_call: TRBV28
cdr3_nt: TGTTCCAGCAGCCAAGGCAGGGGACCCAAAGGGCAAGAGACCCAGTACTTC
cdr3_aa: CSSSQGRGPKGQETQYF

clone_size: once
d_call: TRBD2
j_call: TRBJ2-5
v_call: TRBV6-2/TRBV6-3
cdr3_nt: TGTGCCAGCTGTTACTCGGTCTCGCGGGGGGGTCAAGAGACTCAATACTTC
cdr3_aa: CASCYSVSRGGQETQYF

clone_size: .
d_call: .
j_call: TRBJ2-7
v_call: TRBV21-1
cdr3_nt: TGTGCCAGCAGCAACAGCGAGCAGTACTTC
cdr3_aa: CASSNSEQYF

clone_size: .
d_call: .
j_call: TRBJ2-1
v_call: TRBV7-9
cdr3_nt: TGTGCCAGCAGCTTAGTGGGCCTCAGGGAGCAGTTCTTC
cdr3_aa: CASSLVGLREQFF

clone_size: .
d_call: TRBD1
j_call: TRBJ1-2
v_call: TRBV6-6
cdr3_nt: TGTGCCAGCTTGACAGGGGTTTACTATGACTACACCTTT
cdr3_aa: CASLTGVYYDYTF

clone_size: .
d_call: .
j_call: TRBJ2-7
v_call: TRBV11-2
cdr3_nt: TGTATCAGCAGCTTAGACTACAGCGTTACGGTAGCCTACGAGCAGTACTTC
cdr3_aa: CISSLDYSVTVAYEQYF

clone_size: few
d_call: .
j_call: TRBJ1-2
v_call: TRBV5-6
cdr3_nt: TGTGCCAGCAGCTTGGTCGGCAGCGACAGCGGGGATATGTATGGCTACACCTTC
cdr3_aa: CASSLVGSDSGDMYGYTF